This T cell receptor beta chain was retrieved from a study of cytomegalovirus exposure and HLA in healthy donors. Study-level findings and limits: As a later analysis revealed, most CMV-associated TCR beta chains appeared HLA-restricted. The only immune exposure information that was available was CMV serostatus.

As regards this clone: Its specificity is unknown. One end of the junction does not line up with germline, which may come from a read error.

The germline V gene encodes CDR1 MGHRA and CDR2 YSYEKL. This CDR3 region has 16 residues. Donors counted as nominally healthy when sampled, yet unrecorded immune exposures were likely. Vbeta (60) and Jbeta (13) primers were used in the PCR. The table came from immunoSEQ multiplex PCR; TCRdb's copy has only in-frame clones and leaves some out. Among some 190,000 clones listed, just under 75% were seen once. The chain employs TRBV4-1 and TRBJ2-7; TRBD2 might be the D (5 bases). The source is a woman younger than 45 in good health and CMV-seropositive. The sample was PBMCs. CDR3 nucleotides: TGCGCCAGCAGCGTCGTTAAGGCGGACTTCTCCTACGAGCAGTGCTTC. It codes for CASSVVKADFSYEQCF.